This T cell receptor beta chain was recorded in a study of a mutant IDH1 vaccine in newly diagnosed glioma (dated by TCRdb to 2020 to 2023). A note on the overall study: Vaccination began 4-6 weeks after radiotherapy alone, or alongside temozolomide cycles in the chemotherapy-containing groups. Of the roughly 30 treated patients, roughly 60% were male and 37.5% were female, and the mean age was approximately 41 years. For exploratory analyses, around 26 treated patients had longitudinal TCRB deep sequencing done wherever samples were available. Peripheral blood was collected at six visits: V03 (baseline), V05, V07, V10, V12 and V13. Prior to enrollment, patients had been given standard therapy consisting of radiotherapy alone, temozolomide alone, or radiochemotherapy with temozolomide, with the combination given to most patients. The week-35 safety follow-up was designated visit V12, and the week-47 end of study was designated visit V13. Study-level results and caveats: Vaccine-induced immune responses across multiple MHC alleles were detected in 90% to 95% of patients. Availability determined which PBMC samples were chosen for TCRB deep sequencing. Pseudoprogression appeared unrelated to alterations in the top peripheral T cell clonotypes detected by TCRB sequencing. According to the authors, sample limitations meant that analyses of patient blood samples could not be reproduced.

Taken with the paper, the label for time point translates to: week 35, safety follow-up. Every vaccine dose consisted of 300 ug of a 20-mer mutant IDH1 peptide in Montanide, administered subcutaneously together with topical imiquimod. Patients were given eight vaccinations, in weeks 1, 3, 5, 7, 11, 15, 19 and 23, which matched visits V03 through V10. The donors had newly diagnosed IDH1-mutant astrocytomas of WHO grade 3 or 4 that showed loss of nuclear ATRX. The samples were drawn from NOA16, a multicentre, single-arm, open-label phase I trial in Germany that tested a mutant IDH1 peptide vaccine in humans for the first time. Genomic DNA for TCRB sequencing was extracted from EDTA blood using the DNeasy Blood and Tissue Kit. On this clone: Its recognized antigen is unknown. No qualities accompany the bases; no much larger clone lies one base away.

Libraries were built with the immunoSEQ multiplex PCR assay. Rearranged TCR beta chain sequences were amplified with the hsTCRB Kit following the manufacturer's protocol. TCRB libraries were sequenced on an Illumina MiSeq. The paper's processing steps were these. Demultiplexing, trimming and gene mapping were performed with the kit vendor's proprietary platform. TCRdb re-hosts the immuneACCESS table, in-frame sequences only. Its copies lack some clones; in the studies checked, an unresolved V gene accounts for under half of them, and the cause for the rest is not known. V, J and clone size derive from that table, while D and trimming were established from the DNA sequence. For this sample the table gives 44,000 or so clones, of which 80% to 85% were detected only once. Around 4.5% of the sample is taken by the ten largest. There are 16 amino acids in the CDR3, from cysteine to phenylalanine inclusive. Just the 48-base CDR3 DNA is kept, in frame starting at base 1. CDR1 and CDR2 were assigned from the germline V gene as MNHEY and SVGAGI. Germline trimming: 1 base from V, 1 base from J; junction bases outside gene matches: 3.

The TCR comes from a woman in her thirties or forties with glioma. Some clones in this sample may be carry-over from other donors' samples. The sequences come from PBMCs, collected from a glioma patient whose treatment included an IDH1 peptide vaccine. This chain joins TRBV6-5 to TRBJ2-2; 7 junctional bases match TRBD1. Here is the DNA: TGTGCCAGCAGTTACTTCGGGACAGTGAACACCGGGGAGCTGTTTTTT. This translates into CASSYFGTVNTGELFF.